A single sample is the source of the 3 T cell receptor beta chains below, sequenced in a study of breast tumors, draining lymph nodes, adjacent tissues (dated by TCRdb to 2016 to 2017). Library preparation employed multiplex PCR. Sequencer: Illumina HiSeq 2000. Starting from the raw public reads, TCRdb applied fastp trimming at Q25, assembled clones with MiXCR and retained in-frame beta chains. CDR3 protein duplicates are merged, each entry listing the most common genes and DNA. This sample comprises 30,000 to 40,000 distinct CDR3 sequences, 36% of them detected only once. The ten most abundant clones make up around 9.9% of the sample. Sample: breast tumor tissue. All receptors derive from a female donor with breast cancer. Some clones in this sample may be carry-over from other donors' samples.

This clonotype was found a few times. J is TRBJ1-3 and V is TRBV2, with D unclear. This CDR3 has 15 residues. Trimming shortened V by 7 bases and J by 0 bases, and 13 bases separated the two germline ends. The germline gives CDR1 SNHLY, CDR2 FYNNEI. The CDR3 reads CASTVQPSSGNTIYF. The CDR3 DNA reads TGTGCCAGCACCGTACAGCCGAGCTCTGGAAACACCATATATTTT.

In this sample, this clonotype turned up many times. J is TRBJ2-7 and V is TRBV6-6; D is perhaps TRBD2 (6 bases). V lost 11 bases and J lost 0, with 11 bases in between. Germline V lookup: CDR1 MNHNY, CDR2 SVGAGI (reference sequence). The CDR3 covers 12 residues. This CDR3 is CASGTFSYEQYF. The CDR3 DNA reads as TGTGCCTCCGGGACTTTCTCCTACGAGCAGTACTTC.

The genes are TRBV7-9 and TRBJ2-1; D call uncertain. CDR1 SEHNR and CDR2 FQNEAQ come from the germline V gene (reference sequence). The ends were cut back, 8 bases at V and 0 bases at J, with 11 bases in the middle. This CDR3 comprises 14 residues. Written as DNA, the CDR3 is TGTGCCAGCGTAAGTGTTCGCTCCTACAATGAGCAGTTCTTC. This translates into CASVSVRSYNEQFF.